In its sample, the clone carrying this T cell receptor beta chain was seen a few times. Antigen specificity is unknown. Trimming shortened V by 0 bases and J by 5 bases, and 11 bases separated the two germline ends. There are 15 residues in the CDR3. Germline assignment: CDR1 LGHNA and CDR2 YSLEER. This specimen belongs to a study of T cell responses to AZD1222 COVID-19 vaccine. Study-wide results and limits: Females outnumbered males among donors, who were mostly white British; clonal diversity was possibly underestimated. Spike-specific TCR depth and breadth grew after two AZD1222 doses. Sampling captured repertoires only after the peak T cell response. The span of vaccine-associated CD4 TCRs extended across spike, with dominance at 160-218 and 743-854.

Clones were sequenced by immunoSEQ multiplex PCR, and TCRdb holds only the in-frame ones, with some missing. This table holds 80,000 or so clones, about 92% found once. The origin of this receptor is an adult who received the AZD1222 COVID-19 vaccine. The specimen comprised peripheral blood, sampled 28 days after the second AZD1222 dose. The chain joins TRBV4-3 to TRBJ1-5, with no clear D. CDR3 nucleotides: TGCGCCAGCAGCCAAGAAACCTCGGTCTATCAGCCCCAGCATTTT. Amino acid sequence: CASSQETSVYQPQHF.